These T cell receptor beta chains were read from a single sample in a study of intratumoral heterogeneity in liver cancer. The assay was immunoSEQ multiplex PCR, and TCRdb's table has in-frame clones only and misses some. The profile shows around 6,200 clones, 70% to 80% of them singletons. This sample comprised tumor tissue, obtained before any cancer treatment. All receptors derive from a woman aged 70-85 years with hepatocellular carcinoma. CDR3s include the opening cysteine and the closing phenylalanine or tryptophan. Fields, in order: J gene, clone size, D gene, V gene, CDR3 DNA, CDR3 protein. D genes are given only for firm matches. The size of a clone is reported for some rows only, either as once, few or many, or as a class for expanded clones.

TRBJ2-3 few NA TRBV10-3 TGTGCCACTGGGGACCGGGCTAACACAGATACGCAGTATTTT CATGDRANTDTQYF
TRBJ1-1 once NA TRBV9 TGTGCCAGCAGCGTAGTATGGGGTGCGGGTGAAGCTTTCTTT CASSVVWGAGEAFF
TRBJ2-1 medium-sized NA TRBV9 TGTGCCAGCAGCGAGGGCTGGGGAGTTGAGAATGAGCAGTTCTTC CASSEGWGVENEQFF
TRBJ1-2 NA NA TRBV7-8 TGTGCCAGCAGCTCAGGGACCGGACAGAACTATGGCTACACCTTC CASSSGTGQNYGYTF
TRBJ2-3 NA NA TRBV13 TGTGCCAGCAGCTGGGAGACAGATACGCAGTATTTT CASSWETDTQYF
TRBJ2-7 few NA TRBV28 TGTGCCAGCAGTTTAGATTCCTACGAGCAGTACTTC CASSLDSYEQYF
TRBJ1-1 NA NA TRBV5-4 TGTGCCAGCAGCGGTCGGGGCGGGAACACTGAAGCTTTCTTT CASSGRGGNTEAFF
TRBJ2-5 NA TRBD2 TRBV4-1 TGCGCCAGCAGCCAAGGAAGCGCTAGCGGACAAGAGACCCAGTACTTC CASSQGSASGQETQYF
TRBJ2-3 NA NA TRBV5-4 TGTGCCAGCAGAAAGGGGGCCTCCTCGGAGGGGGATACGCAGTATTTT CASRKGASSEGDTQYF
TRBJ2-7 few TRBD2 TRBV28 TGTGCCAGCAGGGCAGGGACTAGCGGGATGCAAGGTTTC CASRAGTSGMQGF
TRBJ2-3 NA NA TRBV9 TGTGCCAGCAGCGTAAGTGGCGACAGCACAGATACGCAGTATTTT CASSVSGDSTDTQYF
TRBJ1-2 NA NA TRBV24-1 TGTGCCACCAGTCCCCCAGCCTTCAGCTATGGCTACACCTTC CATSPPAFSYGYTF
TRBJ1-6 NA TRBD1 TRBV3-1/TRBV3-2 TGTGCCAGCAGCCAGGGGGACAGGGCAGGTTCACCCCTCCACTTT CASSQGDRAGSPLHF
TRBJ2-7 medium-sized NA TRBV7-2 TGTGCCAGCAGCAAGACCGGGGTGGGAGCCTACTACGAGCAGTACTTC CASSKTGVGAYYEQYF
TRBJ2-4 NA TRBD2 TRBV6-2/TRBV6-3 TGTGCCAGCAGTTATCCGGGAGGGGGAAACATTCAGTACTTC CASSYPGGGNIQYF
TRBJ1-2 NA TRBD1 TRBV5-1 TGCGCCAGCAGCCACGACAGGGCAGTAGATGGCTACACCTTC CASSHDRAVDGYTF
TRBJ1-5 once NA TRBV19 TGTGCCAGTAAAGTAGGTGGGAATCAGCCCCAGCATTTT CASKVGGNQPQHF
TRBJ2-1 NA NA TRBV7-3 TGTGCCAGCAGCTCCCGGGGGTCCGAATACAATGAGCAGTTCTTC CASSSRGSEYNEQFF
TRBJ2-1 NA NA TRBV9 TGTGCCAGCAGCAAGACAGGCGGATCCTACAATGAGCAGTTCTTC CASSKTGGSYNEQFF
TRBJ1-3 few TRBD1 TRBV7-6 TGTGCCAGCAGCTTCGGGACAGGTTCGGCTGGAAACACCATATATTTT CASSFGTGSAGNTIYF
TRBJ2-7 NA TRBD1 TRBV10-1 TGCGCCAGCAGTGAGTCTCGTGGACAGGGCACCTACGAGCAGTACTTC CASSESRGQGTYEQYF
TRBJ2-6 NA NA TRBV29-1 TGCAGCGCTGACCTCTCTGGGGCCAACGTCCTGACTTTC CSADLSGANVLTF
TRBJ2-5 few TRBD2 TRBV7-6 TGTGCCAGCAGCTTAGTTAGCGGGAGGGTACAAGAGACCCAGTACTTC CASSLVSGRVQETQYF
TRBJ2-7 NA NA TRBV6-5 TGTGCCAGCAGTACCCAGACAGGGAGGGAGTACTTC CASSTQTGREYF
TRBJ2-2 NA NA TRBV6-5 TGTGCCAGCGGTCAGGTTCGATTAGGGGAGCTGTTTTTT CASGQVRLGELFF
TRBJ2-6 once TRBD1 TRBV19 TGTGCCAGTAGTATGACAGGGTCTGGGGCCAACGTCCTGACTTTC CASSMTGSGANVLTF
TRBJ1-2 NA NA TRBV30 TGTGCCTGCTCAGGGTGGGATGGCTACACCTTC CACSGWDGYTF
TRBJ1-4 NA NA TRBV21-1 TGTGCCAGCAGCAATACCCACGGGACATTTGGAGAAAAACTGTTTTTT CASSNTHGTFGEKLFF
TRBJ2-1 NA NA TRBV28 TGTGCCAGCAGGCCCTTTGGGGTCGGATCAAGCAATGAGCAGTTCTTC CASRPFGVGSSNEQFF
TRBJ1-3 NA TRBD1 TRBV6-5 TGTGCCAGCAGAATCAGACAGGGAGTAAACACCATATATTTT CASRIRQGVNTIYF
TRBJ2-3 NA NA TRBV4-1 TGCGCCAGCAGCCAAGAACGGCCAAACACAGATACGCAGTATTTT CASSQERPNTDTQYF
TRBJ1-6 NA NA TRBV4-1 TGCGCCAGCAGCCAAGAGGGGGGGTATTCACCCCTCCACTTT CASSQEGGYSPLHF
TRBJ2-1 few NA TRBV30 TGTGCCTGGAGGGTCGGGAGCTCCTACAATGAGCAGTTCTTC CAWRVGSSYNEQFF
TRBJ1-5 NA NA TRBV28 TGTGCCAGCAGCCCCGCCAGGGGAAATCAGCCCCAGCATTTT CASSPARGNQPQHF
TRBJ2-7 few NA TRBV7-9 TGTGCCAGCGGGGACGGATCCTACGAGCAGTACTTC CASGDGSYEQYF
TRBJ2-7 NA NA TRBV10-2 TGCGCCAGCAGTACAGGATCTGTGGAGCAGTACTTC CASSTGSVEQYF
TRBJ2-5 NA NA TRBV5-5 TGTGCCAGCAGCTTGGGGATAGGGCTGGAAGAGACCCAGTACTTC CASSLGIGLEETQYF
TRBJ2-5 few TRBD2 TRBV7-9 TGTGCCAGCAGGAGTCTAGCGGGAGGTGAGACCCAGTACTTC CASRSLAGGETQYF
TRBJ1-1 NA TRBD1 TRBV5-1 TGCGCCAGCAGCGAAACAGGGGGCGCGAACACTGAAGCTTTCTTT CASSETGGANTEAFF
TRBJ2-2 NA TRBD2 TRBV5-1 TGCGCCAGCAGCGAGACTAGCGCCGGGGCCGGGGAGCTGTTTTTT CASSETSAGAGELFF
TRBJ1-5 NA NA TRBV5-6 TGTGCCAGCAGCTTATACGGAAATCAGCCCCAGCATTTT CASSLYGNQPQHF
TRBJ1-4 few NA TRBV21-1 TGTGCCTGGCGGGGAGGGCTTGGAACAACTAATGAAAAACTGTTTTTT CAWRGGLGTTNEKLFF
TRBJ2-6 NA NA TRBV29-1 TGCAGCGCTGACTCCGGGGCCAACGTCCTGACTTTC CSADSGANVLTF
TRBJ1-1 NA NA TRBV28 TGTGCCAGCAGTTTACTGGCGAACACTGAAGCTTTCTTT CASSLLANTEAFF
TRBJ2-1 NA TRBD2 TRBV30 TGTGCCTGGAGGATCGTTAGCGGGAGGTCTTACAATGAGCAGTTCTTC CAWRIVSGRSYNEQFF
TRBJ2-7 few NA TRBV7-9 TGTGCCAGCAGCCAAACTACCGGGGGCGGGTTCTACGAGCAGTACTTC CASSQTTGGGFYEQYF
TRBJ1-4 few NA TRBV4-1 TGCGCCAGCAGCCAAGATCGGGGCAGGGCGACTAATGAAAAACTGTTTTTT CASSQDRGRATNEKLFF
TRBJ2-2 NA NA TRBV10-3 TGTGCCATCAGTGAAGGTAGACCCGGGGAGCTGTTTTTT CAISEGRPGELFF
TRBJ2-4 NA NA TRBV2 TGTGCCAGCAGTGAATCGGGAGTCACCAAAAACATTCAGTACTTC CASSESGVTKNIQYF
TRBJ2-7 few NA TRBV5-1 TGCGCCAGCAGATCATCGCACGGGACTGCCTGGGACGAGCAGTACTTC CASRSSHGTAWDEQYF